This entry lists 17 T cell receptor beta chains sequenced from one sample in a study of T-cell memory formation after mild COVID-19. MiXCR, run by TCRdb on the 5' RACE reads, gives a single entry per CDR3 protein. The sample lists about 47,000 distinct CDR3 sequences, roughly 9.8% occurring once. The sequencing sample was made of PBMCs or a T cell subset sorted from them (not recorded which). Receptor source: an adult woman who had mild COVID-19 (a few samples of this study predate the infection). Cell type and time point are not known.

This clonotype showed up just a few times. The gene calls are TRBV10-3 and TRBJ1-1; TRBD1 agrees at 10 bases. V gave up 6 bases and J gave up 4 bases; unmatched junction bases: 11. Germline V gives CDR1 ENHRY, CDR2 SYGVKD. The CDR3 spans 16 residues. The CDR3 bases are TGTGCCATCAGCAGACAGGGGGCGCGAGATGGCACTGAAGCTTTCTTT. This encodes CAISRQGARDGTEAFF.

J is TRBJ1-1 and V is TRBV5-1, with 8 bases matching TRBD1. V lost 3 bases to trimming and J lost 0 bases; unmatched junction nucleotides: 4. Germline V CDR1 and CDR2: SGHRS, YFSETQ. The CDR3 is 15 amino acids. The CDR3 DNA sequence: TGCGCCAGCAGCTCGCGACAGGGGCTGAACACTGAAGCTTTCTTT. It specifies CASSSRQGLNTEAFF. Full variable domain (missing parts from reference TRBV5-1 and TRBJ1-1): KAGVTQTPRYLIKTRGQQVTLSCSPISGHRSVSWYQQTPGQGLQFLFEYFSETQRNKGNFPGRFSGRQFSNSRSEMNVSTLELGDSALYLCASSSRQGLNTEAFFGQGTRLTVV.

CDR3 DNA sequence: TGTGCCAGCTTAGAGCTTGGGACAGCCCCTAGCTCCTATAATTCACCCCTCCACTTT. The encoded protein is CASLELGTAPSSYNSPLHF. The chain couples TRBV2 to TRBJ1-6; 7 bases line up with TRBD1. Losses at the gene ends were 8 bases for V and 0 bases for J; bases not matched to a gene: 16. Germline CDR1 reads SNHLY; CDR2 reads FYNNEI. This CDR3 contains 19 residues.

The chain combines TRBV4-2 with TRBJ1-1; weak D call: TRBD1 (5 bases). Looked up from germline, CDR1 is LGHNA and CDR2 is YNFKEQ. CDR3 length: 15 amino acids. Trimming cost V 0 bases and J 4 bases, with 12 bases left between them. CDR3 protein: CASSQDLVGRTEAFF. CDR3 in DNA: TGTGCCAGCAGCCAAGATCTTGTGGGGCGCACTGAAGCTTTCTTT.

V and J are TRBV2 and TRBJ1-3, with D maybe TRBD1 (6 bases). Germline V gene data show CDR1 as SNHLY and CDR2 as FYNNEI. The germline V and J ends were trimmed by 3 bases and 5 bases, with 14 bases remaining between them. The CDR3 loop spans 15 amino acids. CDR3: CASSDQGTQRNTIYF. In DNA, the CDR3 is TGTGCCAGCAGTGACCAGGGGACTCAGAGAAACACCATATATTTT.

V and J are TRBV5-4 and TRBJ1-6, with TRBD1 identical over 8 bases. CDR1 and CDR2 (germline): SGHNT, YYREEE (reference sequence). This CDR3 has 17 residues. J lost 10 bases, V lost 0 bases, and 12 bases had no gene match. The CDR3 loop is CASSLVEAGQGMSPLHF. CDR3 bases: TGTGCCAGCAGCTTGGTTGAGGCCGGACAGGGAATGTCACCCCTCCACTTT.

The rearrangement links TRBV6-5 to TRBJ2-4; the D call may be TRBD1 or TRBD2 (7 bases each). The V end was cut by 8 bases, the J end by 1 base, with 15 bases between. The CDR3 has 15 residues. Per the germline V gene, CDR1 is MNHEY and CDR2 is SVGAGI. The chain's CDR3 is CASGTTGDAKNIQYF. CDR3 sequence (DNA): TGTGCCAGCGGGACTACAGGGGATGCCAAAAACATTCAGTACTTC.

This clonotype was observed a few times. The V call is TRBV7-9, the J call TRBJ1-5; no clear D gene. Germline V CDR1 and CDR2: SEHNR, FQNEAQ (reference sequence). This CDR3 has 13 amino acids. Deletions cut 2 bases from V and 5 bases from J, with 7 bases between. CDR3 sequence: CASSLNEDQPQHF. CDR3 DNA: TGTGCCAGCAGCTTAAATGAAGATCAGCCCCAGCATTTT.

Only a few counts were recorded for this clonotype. The rearrangement links TRBV6-2 or TRBV6-3 to TRBJ2-1; no definite D call. Germline CDR1 MNHEY, CDR2 SVGEGT. The CDR3 is 14 amino acids. Trimming stripped 6 bases from V and 2 bases from J, with 11 bases between. The CDR3 spells CASSLQHTYNEQFF. The CDR3 DNA follows: TGTGCCAGCAGCCTACAGCATACCTACAATGAGCAGTTCTTC.

The chain combines TRBV28 with TRBJ2-3; 7 nucleotides line up with TRBD1. From germline, CDR1 is MDHEN and CDR2 SYDVKM. The CDR3 runs 14 residues. After removal of 9 bases from V and 2 bases from J, the junction contained 8 bases not matched to a gene. The CDR3 protein is CASKNRGNTDTQYF. DNA of the CDR3: TGTGCCAGTAAAAACAGGGGAAACACAGATACGCAGTATTTT.

This clonotype was recorded a few times. This rearrangement joins TRBV4-2 to TRBJ2-5; 8 bases align to TRBD2. Trimming at V came to 3 bases and at J to 3 bases, leaving 3 bases not matched to a gene. Germline values: CDR1 LGHNA, CDR2 YNFKEQ. This CDR3 has 14 amino acids. CDR3: CASSQGLGEETQYF. As DNA, the CDR3 is TGTGCCAGCAGCCAGGGACTAGGGGAAGAGACCCAGTACTTC.

This clonotype has just a few counts. This chain connects TRBV6-2 or TRBV6-3 to TRBJ1-1, with 7 bases that match TRBD1. Looked up from germline, CDR1 is MNHEY and CDR2 is SVGEGT. This CDR3 has 14 residues. Trimming removed 0 bases from V and 10 bases from J; junction bases left unmatched: 8. The CDR3 spells CASSYSTGASRAFF. CDR3 sequence (DNA): TGTGCCAGCAGTTACTCCACAGGGGCTTCGAGAGCTTTCTTT.

The J gene is TRBJ2-7, the V gene TRBV29-1; D may correspond to TRBD1 or TRBD2 (5 bases each). V lost 5 bases to trimming and J lost 2 bases, with 10 bases between them. CDR3 size: 12 residues. Germline V gene lookup returns CDR1 SQVTM and CDR2 ANQGSEA. CDR3 sequence (DNA): TGCAGCGTTAGAGGGGCCCCCTACGAGCAGTACTTC. It codes for CSVRGAPYEQYF.

This clonotype was recorded at least ten times. One junction end disagrees with the germline gene, perhaps due to a read error. The rearrangement joins TRBV20-1 to TRBJ2-1; either TRBD1 or TRBD2 may supply D (5 bases each). Per the germline V gene, CDR1 is DFQATT and CDR2 is SNEGSKA (reference sequence). The CDR3 covers 14 residues. The CDR3 region has the DNA TGCAGTGCTAGAAGAGGGGTATCCTTCAATGAGCAGTTCTTC. Its protein is CSARRGVSFNEQFF.

This clonotype was seen only a few times. The chain carries TRBV10-3 and TRBJ2-1; 9 positions agree with TRBD2. The CDR3 is made up of 16 amino acids. CDR1 and CDR2 (germline): ENHRY, SYGVKD. The J segment lost 0 bases and the V segment lost 6 bases, leaving 6 bases of the junction unmatched. This CDR3 is CAIRGVSGSSYNEQFF. The CDR3 nucleotides read TGTGCCATCAGAGGAGTTAGCGGGAGCTCCTACAATGAGCAGTTCTTC.

The table lists this clonotype with a few counts. CDR3 nucleotides: TGCGCCAGCACGGGGGACAGATTCTACGAGCAGTACTTC. It yields the protein CASTGDRFYEQYF. The rearrangement uses TRBV5-1 and TRBJ2-7; tentative D call: TRBD1 (7 bases). The CDR3 sequence is 13 residues long. V gave up 6 bases and J gave up 3 bases, with 13 bases separating them. The germline V gene encodes CDR1 SGHRS and CDR2 YFSETQ.

The chain recombines TRBV5-1 with TRBJ2-5; D not resolved. Trimming pared 3 bases from V and 5 bases from J, leaving 11 bases between. The germline CDR1 and CDR2 sequences are SGHRS and YFSETQ. The CDR3 runs 13 residues. DNA of the CDR3: TGCGCCAGCAGCTCCCGGGTGGGGGAGACCCAGTACTTC. It yields the protein CASSSRVGETQYF.